This is a list of T cell receptor beta chains from one sample in a study of CD8 T cells in ankylosing spondylitis. One entry per CDR3 protein, called by TCRdb with MiXCR from the 5' RACE reads. The sample yields 210,000 or so distinct CDR3 sequences, under 8.5% seen once. The sequenced material came from blood, either unsorted or a sorted T cell fraction (not recorded which). Receptor source: a female donor with ankylosing spondylitis or in good health (not recorded which). Both conserved end residues are trimmed from each CDR3.

V gene: TRBV20-1
CDR3 protein: SARDPSFEAF

V gene: TRBV4-1
CDR3 protein: ASSPRGNRGGGEQY

V gene: TRBV5-6
CDR3 protein: ASSLWTSEDGNEQY

V gene: TRBV20-1
CDR3 protein: SARDGGSGISNEQF

V gene: TRBV18
CDR3 protein: ASSPGDYKETQY

V gene: TRBV28
CDR3 protein: ASSLGLTGELF

V gene: TRBV7-2
CDR3 protein: ASARGLAGETQY

V gene: TRBV5-8
CDR3 protein: ASSSQGTSTDTQY

V gene: TRBV12-5
CDR3 protein: ASGLATGFSTDTQY

V gene: TRBV20-1
CDR3 protein: SAPPPIVWGIYEQY

V gene: TRBV20-1
CDR3 protein: SARGLRDSKETQY

V gene: TRBV28
CDR3 protein: ASSPEGSDTQY

V gene: TRBV4-3
CDR3 protein: ASSQGVEGTQY

V gene: TRBV20-1
CDR3 protein: SARLARSSYNEQF

V gene: TRBV7-6
CDR3 protein: ASSLQFRMAQETQY

V gene: TRBV7-9
CDR3 protein: ASHGETQETQY

V gene: TRBV12-5
CDR3 protein: ASALDQGTDTQY

V gene: TRBV20-1
CDR3 protein: SAVPQGAGSQPQH

V gene: TRBV20-1
CDR3 protein: SASSPGGGGNEQF

V gene: TRBV6-2/TRBV6-3
CDR3 protein: ASSPQAQPQH

V gene: TRBV12-5
CDR3 protein: ASGFGPRYNEQF

V gene: TRBV5-1
CDR3 protein: ASSGGGRTEAF

V gene: TRBV24-1
CDR3 protein: ATSDPGLPTDTQY

V gene: TRBV10-2
CDR3 protein: ASSERPLSNQPQH

V gene: TRBV20-1
CDR3 protein: NTTPGVGYGYT

V gene: TRBV12-3/TRBV12-4
CDR3 protein: ASMRSGELF

V gene: TRBV21-1
CDR3 protein: ASSKANRGQPQH

V gene: TRBV28
CDR3 protein: ASSSLRERQETQY

V gene: TRBV5-1
CDR3 protein: ASSLVGGFPYEQY

V gene: TRBV20-1
CDR3 protein: SARLFSNQPQH

V gene: TRBV20-1
CDR3 protein: SASRQGNEQF

V gene: TRBV20-1
CDR3 protein: SARGHEGIHEQY

V gene: TRBV7-2
CDR3 protein: ASSRYVGGGKEYEQY

V gene: TRBV20-1
CDR3 protein: SARRQAIRGPQH

V gene: TRBV6-6
CDR3 protein: ASSYSLDSSGNTIY

V gene: TRBV20-1
CDR3 protein: SARGTWRWETQY

V gene: TRBV7-9
CDR3 protein: ASSLLGGVGETQY